This is a list of T cell receptor beta chains from one sample in a study of blood T cell repertoires in COVID-19. Data came from immunoSEQ multiplex PCR; TCRdb stores just in-frame clones and leaves some out. The sample has more than 300,000 clones, roughly nine tenths seen once; the top ten hold 3% to 5%. Material: PBMCs or T cells enriched from blood (not recorded which). These TCRs come from a woman aged 25 to 45 who had been exposed to COVID-19. CDR3s include the opening cysteine and the closing phenylalanine or tryptophan.

V gene: TRBV3-1/TRBV3-2; CDR3 protein: CASSQRMGQGYYGYTF
V gene: TRBV18; CDR3 protein: CASSVSRGAYGYTF
V gene: TRBV9; CDR3 protein: CASSVDRGTYEQYF
V gene: TRBV11-3; CDR3 protein: CASGDDRSTDTQYF
V gene: TRBV5-6; CDR3 protein: CASSFDRSLKAFF
V gene: TRBV6-5; CDR3 protein: CASSPAGNTEAFF
V gene: TRBV4-2; CDR3 protein: CASSGRDLNTGELFF
V gene: TRBV21-1; CDR3 protein: CASTPRRQKSSGNTIYF
V gene: TRBV10-3; CDR3 protein: CAISSGQGNTEAFF
V gene: TRBV5-1; CDR3 protein: CASSFTQLYNSPLHF
V gene: TRBV15; CDR3 protein: CATSRDWGQGDGPQETQYF
V gene: TRBV5-4; CDR3 protein: CASSTQGAVDEKLFF
V gene: TRBV18; CDR3 protein: CASSLGQMNTEAFF
V gene: TRBV2; CDR3 protein: CASTGTAGNTIYF
V gene: TRBV7-9; CDR3 protein: CASSLAGGGELFF
V gene: TRBV2; CDR3 protein: CASNRQGNTGELFF
V gene: TRBV9; CDR3 protein: CASSVGRREPDETQYF
V gene: TRBV6-5; CDR3 protein: CASSLTGNTEAFF
V gene: TRBV29-1; CDR3 protein: CSVEWGRDYGYTF
V gene: TRBV3-1/TRBV3-2; CDR3 protein: CASSQDGRTYEKLFF
V gene: TRBV13; CDR3 protein: CASSLGGQPSGNTIYF
V gene: TRBV7-9; CDR3 protein: CASSFSPRDEQFF